This entry describes one TCR beta chain. Its antigen remains unknown. CDR1 and CDR2 from the germline V gene are SGHTA and FQGTGA. V lost 5 bases and J lost 2, with 9 bases in between. The CDR3 runs to 13 residues. These data come from a study of T cell responses to AZD1222 COVID-19 vaccine. Findings of the study overall: Seropositive at baseline were only six AZD1222 recipients. Donors skewed white British and female; clonal diversity was possibly underestimated.

The method was immunoSEQ multiplex PCR; TCRdb's version includes in-frame clones alone and lacks a portion of them. The table has 190,000 or so clones, approximately 90% seen once; the top ten hold about 24%. Second-dose intervals near 4 or 12 weeks were combined. The source was peripheral blood, collected 28 days after the second AZD1222 dose. The receptor comes from an adult who received the AZD1222 COVID-19 vaccine. The chain employs TRBV7-3 and TRBJ2-5; D is perhaps TRBD1 or TRBD2 (5 bases each). CDR3 DNA sequence: TGTGCCAGCAGCCCGGGACCTCAAGAGACCCAGTACTTC. This encodes CASSPGPQETQYF.